These 32 T cell receptor beta chains originate from one sample sequenced in a study of shared clonotypes between healthy human individuals. Sequenced by immunoSEQ multiplex PCR; TCRdb stores in-frame clones only, minus some. The sample carries about 2.4 million clones, 93% recorded once. The sample taken for sequencing was naive CD4+ T cells from PBMCs. Subset given: CD45RA+ positively selected. The receptors here all came from a man aged 18 to 30 in good health. Some clones in this sample may be carry-over from other donors' samples.

The J gene is TRBJ2-6, the V gene TRBV7-2; 9 bases align to TRBD2. This CDR3 spans 17 amino acids. The V segment lost 2 bases and the J segment 4 bases; nucleotides outside the gene matches: 6. Germline V gene lookup returns CDR1 SGHTA and CDR2 FQGNSA. The CDR3 nucleotides are TGTGCCAGCAGCTTACAAGCGGGGGGCTACGGGGCCAACGTCCTGACTTTC. Translated, it gives CASSLQAGGYGANVLTF.

This chain links TRBV27 with TRBJ1-4; D is perhaps TRBD1 (5 bases). V was clipped by 6 bases and J by 7 bases, with 18 bases between them. Germline-derived CDR1 and CDR2 are MNHEY and SMNVEV (reference sequence). The length of the CDR3 is 15 residues. The CDR3 is CASRLGGMRGEKLFF. The CDR3 nucleotides are TGTGCCAGCAGGTTGGGGGGGATGAGGGGTGAAAAACTGTTTTTT.

This clone was recorded once. This sequence joins TRBV19 and TRBJ2-1, with D maybe TRBD2 (6 bases). The V gene's germline CDR1 is LNHDA and CDR2 SQIVND (reference sequence). Trimming took off 4 bases at V and 10 bases at J, with 20 bases between the two ends. This CDR3 comprises 15 residues. Written as DNA, the CDR3 is TGTGCCAGTAGTAGGGGGGTGGTGGTTCTGAGGGAGCAGTTCTTC. This encodes CASSRGVVVLREQFF.

Comments on this clone: The same CDR3 arises from other DNA sequences in this sample as well. This chain uses TRBV5-1 with TRBJ2-7; D perhaps matches TRBD1 (5 bases). Germline V gives CDR1 SGHRS, CDR2 YFSETQ. The CDR3 runs to 12 residues. V shed 0 bases and J shed 4 bases, with 5 bases lying between them. The CDR3 DNA reads TGCGCCAGCAGCTTGGGACAGTACGAGCAGTACTTC. Residues: CASSLGQYEQYF.

This chain links TRBV5-8 with TRBJ2-2; no clear D. The germline gives CDR1 SGHTS, CDR2 YDEGEE. The CDR3 consists of 15 residues. Trimming left V 0 bases short and J 1 base short, with 7 bases between. The CDR3 DNA reads as TGTGCCAGCAGCTTGGGGATGGGGAACACCGGGGAGCTGTTTTTT. Translating it yields CASSLGMGNTGELFF.

On this clone: In the same sample, other DNA sequences code for this CDR3. The gene calls are TRBV28 and TRBJ2-7, with TRBD2 matching over 12 bases. Germline V CDR1 and CDR2: MDHEN, SYDVKM. CDR3 length: 15 residues. With 3 bases clipped from V and 4 bases from J, the junction kept 4 bases outside the gene matches. Here the CDR3 reads CASSLSTSGSYEQYF. CDR3 DNA: TGTGCCAGCAGTTTGTCGACTAGCGGGAGTTACGAGCAGTACTTC. The whole variable domain, filled in from reference TRBV28 and TRBJ2-7, reads DVKVTQSSRYLVKRTGEKVFLECVQDMDHENMFWYRQDPGLGLRLIYFSYDVKMKEKGDIPEGYSVSREKKERFSLILESASTNQTSMYLCASSLSTSGSYEQYFGPGTRLTVT.

Details on this clone: Other DNA sequences of this sample code for an identical CDR3. This chain joins TRBV9 and TRBJ2-5, with D perhaps being TRBD1 or TRBD2 (6 bases each). CDR1 SGDLS and CDR2 YYNGEE come from the germline V gene. V lost 1 base and J 2 bases, leaving 9 bases between the germline ends. The CDR3 is 14 amino acids. CDR3 DNA: TGTGCCAGCAGCGTACAAGGGGGGCAAGAGACCCAGTACTTC. Translation gives CASSVQGGQETQYF.

The chain links TRBV2 to TRBJ2-1, with D possibly being TRBD1 (5 bases). V was pared by 6 bases and J by 6 bases, with 15 bases between. Germline CDR1 reads SNHLY; CDR2 reads FYNNEI. The CDR3 has 14 amino acids. The CDR3 DNA is TGTGCCAGCAGCGCGATCAGGGTCACCAATGAGCAGTTCTTC. Residues: CASSAIRVTNEQFF. Full variable domain (remainder filled in from reference TRBV2 and TRBJ2-1): EPEVTQTPSHQVTQMGQEVILRCVPISNHLYFYWYRQILGQKVEFLVSFYNNEISEKSEIFDDQFSVERPDGSNFTLKIRSTKLEDSAMYFCASSAIRVTNEQFFGPGTRLTVL.

The gene calls are TRBV5-1 and TRBJ2-7; D is unclear. V was cut by 0 bases and J by 6 bases, with 10 bases left in between. The germline V gene encodes CDR1 SGHRS and CDR2 YFSETQ. The CDR3 contains 13 residues. CDR3 in amino acids: CASSLAAFAEQYF. Written as DNA, the CDR3 is TGCGCCAGCAGCTTGGCGGCATTTGCCGAGCAGTACTTC.

This clone was found a few times. The gene calls are TRBV27 and TRBJ1-5, with a possible D match to TRBD1 (5 bases). Trimming cost V 10 bases and J 9 bases, with 7 bases left between them. From germline, CDR1 is MNHEY and CDR2 SMNVEV (reference sequence). The CDR3 consists of 9 residues. DNA for the CDR3: TGTGCCACGGGGGGGCCCCAGCATTTT. Translated, it gives CATGGPQHF.

The rearrangement uses TRBV27 and TRBJ2-3; tentative D call: TRBD1 (6 bases). Germline CDR1 reads MNHEY; CDR2 reads SMNVEV (reference sequence). Trimming stripped 2 bases from V and 6 bases from J, with 12 bases between. The CDR3 is made up of 14 amino acids. The CDR3 bases are TGTGCCAGCAGTTTACGTCAGGGGATGGATACGCAGTATTTT. Amino acids: CASSLRQGMDTQYF.

V and J are TRBV9 and TRBJ1-5; a weak D match, TRBD1 (6 bases). Trimming pared 0 bases from V and 6 bases from J, leaving 13 bases between. This CDR3 is built from 15 residues. Per the germline V gene, CDR1 is SGDLS and CDR2 is YYNGEE. This CDR3 is CASSVATGIGQPQHF. CDR3 nucleotides: TGTGCCAGCAGCGTAGCTACAGGGATCGGTCAGCCCCAGCATTTT.

The chain carries TRBV28 and TRBJ1-5; D is undetermined. Germline lookup yields CDR1 MDHEN and CDR2 SYDVKM. With 6 bases removed from V and 7 bases from J, the gap between germline ends came to 16 bases. The CDR3 covers 14 residues. The DNA of the CDR3 is TGTGCCAGCAGCCAACCCCCTCACGGACAGCCCCAGCATTTT. Protein: CASSQPPHGQPQHF.

The CDR3 DNA reads TGCAGCGTTGCTGGACAGGGGGTTTTCGGCTACACCTTC. Its translation: CSVAGQGVFGYTF. The rearrangement uses TRBV29-1 and TRBJ1-2; 10 bases map to TRBD1. Germline assignment: CDR1 SQVTM and CDR2 ANQGSEA. Trimming at V came to 4 bases and at J to 8 bases, leaving 7 bases not matched to a gene. This CDR3 has 13 residues.

The chain couples TRBV4-1 to TRBJ1-4; TRBD1 might be the D (5 bases). CDR1 and CDR2 (germline): MGHRA, YSYEKL. V shed 0 bases and J shed 5 bases, with 7 bases lying between them. The CDR3 has 14 amino acids. The CDR3 loop reads CASSQDRANEKLFF. CDR3 in DNA: TGCGCCAGCAGCCAAGACAGGGCAAATGAAAAACTGTTTTTT.

The chain carries TRBV5-4 and TRBJ2-1; D might be TRBD2 (6 bases). Trimming removed 4 bases from V and 0 bases from J, with 20 bases in between. The CDR3 loop spans 18 amino acids. Germline assignment: CDR1 SGHNT and CDR2 YYREEE (reference sequence). The CDR3 DNA reads TGTGCCAGCAGCCCGTCCGGGACTCTTTCCCTCTCCTACAATGAGCAGTTCTTC. Residues: CASSPSGTLSLSYNEQFF.

The chain uses TRBV4-2 and TRBJ2-3, with TRBD1 matching 11 bases. With 4 bases clipped from V and 11 bases from J, the junction kept 14 bases outside the gene matches. Germline values: CDR1 LGHNA, CDR2 YNFKEQ. The CDR3 consists of 16 residues. The CDR3 nucleotides are TGTGCCAGCAGCCCGAGAGGGACAGGGGGGGACTATGTGCAGTATTTT. Encoded protein: CASSPRGTGGDYVQYF.

The chain is built from TRBV2 and TRBJ2-1, with D perhaps matching TRBD2 (6 bases). Trimming stripped 9 bases from V and 4 bases from J, with 10 bases between. Germline V gene sequence: CDR1 SNHLY, CDR2 FYNNEI. This CDR3 comprises 12 residues. In DNA form, the CDR3 reads TGTGCCAGTCCAAGCGGGTACAATGAGCAGTTCTTC. This encodes CASPSGYNEQFF. The full variable domain, its missing parts supplied by reference TRBV2 and TRBJ2-1, is EPEVTQTPSHQVTQMGQEVILRCVPISNHLYFYWYRQILGQKVEFLVSFYNNEISEKSEIFDDQFSVERPDGSNFTLKIRSTKLEDSAMYFCASPSGYNEQFFGPGTRLTVL.

Of note for this clone: Other DNA sequences of this sample code for an identical CDR3. The chain employs TRBV27 and TRBJ2-2; TRBD1 is a possible D gene (5 bases). V dropped 5 bases and J dropped 2 bases, with 6 bases sitting between them. In germline, CDR1 is MNHEY, CDR2 SMNVEV (reference sequence). This CDR3 has 13 residues. CDR3 DNA: TGTGCCAGCAGTCAGGGTAACACCGGGGAGCTGTTTTTT. This codes for CASSQGNTGELFF.

This chain joins TRBV6-5 and TRBJ2-6; D unclear. The CDR3 is 16 residues long. V was cut by 4 bases and J by 4 bases, with 14 bases left in between. The V gene's germline CDR1 is MNHEY and CDR2 SVGAGI. The CDR3 is CASSSTRDRGANVLTF. In nucleotides, the CDR3 is TGTGCCAGCAGTTCGACCCGTGACCGCGGGGCCAACGTCCTGACTTTC.

This chain uses TRBV2 with TRBJ1-5, with TRBD1 matching over 8 bases. CDR1 and CDR2 from the germline V gene are SNHLY and FYNNEI. The CDR3 has 13 residues. Trimming took 8 bases from V and 6 from J; bases not matched to a gene: 6. CDR3 nucleotide sequence: TGTGCCAGCCATAAGGACAGGGTTCAGCCCCAGCATTTT. Protein sequence: CASHKDRVQPQHF.

The chain combines TRBV5-6 with TRBJ1-3; a possible D gene is TRBD1 (6 bases). The CDR3 has 16 amino acids. Per the germline V gene, CDR1 is SGHDT and CDR2 is YYEEEE. Deletions cut 0 bases from V and 4 bases from J, with 14 bases between. CDR3 amino acids: CASSLVSGALGNTIYF. DNA for the CDR3: TGTGCCAGCAGCTTGGTGTCGGGGGCGCTGGGAAACACCATATATTTT.

The chain links TRBV6-5 to TRBJ1-1; D perhaps matches TRBD1 (5 bases). This CDR3 comprises 15 residues. In germline, CDR1 is MNHEY, CDR2 SVGAGI. V was cut by 2 bases and J by 5 bases, with 15 bases left in between. The CDR3 sequence is CASSYQGTSKTEAFF. CDR3 DNA: TGTGCCAGCAGTTACCAAGGGACCTCTAAGACTGAAGCTTTCTTT.

This chain joins TRBV7-9 and TRBJ1-4; D call uncertain. Between the trimmed V and J ends, which lost 0 bases and 5 bases, there was a span of 10 bases. CDR1 SEHNR and CDR2 FQNEAQ come from the germline V gene (reference sequence). The CDR3 runs 15 residues. The CDR3 region has the DNA TGTGCCAGCAGCTTAGCCTCCAGTATAAATGAAAAACTGTTTTTT. Translation: CASSLASSINEKLFF.

As for this clone: Other DNA variants within this sample encode the same CDR3. The chain recombines TRBV11-2 with TRBJ2-2; D gene uncertain. Germline V gene lookup returns CDR1 SGHAT and CDR2 FQNNGV. CDR3 length: 14 amino acids. Trimming cost V 1 base and J 2 bases, with 5 bases left between them. The CDR3, as DNA: TGTGCCAGCAGCTTAGGCCCCAACACCGGGGAGCTGTTTTTT. This gives the protein CASSLGPNTGELFF.

The chain uses TRBV21-1 and TRBJ2-5. TRBV21-1 is labeled a pseudogene. This CDR3 is built from 17 residues. The CDR3 sequence is CASSHGGYTGREETQYF. CDR3 DNA: TGTGCCAGCAGCCATGGAGGGTATACAGGGCGGGAAGAGACCCAGTACTTC.

The chain employs TRBV18 and TRBJ1-1; D call uncertain. The CDR3 spans 16 residues. Trimming shortened V by 2 bases and J by 1 base, and 14 bases separated the two germline ends. CDR1 and CDR2 from the germline V gene are KGHSH and LQKENI. In nucleotides, the CDR3 is TGTGCCAGCTCACCAGTTGTCGCTGGCAGGAACACTGAAGCTTTCTTT. It yields the protein CASSPVVAGRNTEAFF. The full variable domain, with the rest looked up from reference TRBV18 and TRBJ1-1, is NAGVMQNPRHLVRRRGQEARLRCSPMKGHSHVYWYRQLPEEGLKFMVYLQKENIIDESGMPKERFSAEFPKEGPSILRIQQVVRGDSAAYFCASSPVVAGRNTEAFFGQGTRLTVV.

In the case of this clone: The same CDR3 is also encoded by other DNA sequences in this sample. CDR3 in amino acids: CASSLLAGGPGEQFF. CDR3 bases: TGCGCCAGCAGCTTGTTAGCGGGAGGGCCGGGTGAGCAGTTCTTC. The rearrangement links TRBV5-1 to TRBJ2-1; 11 bases line up with TRBD2. Germline V gene sequence: CDR1 SGHRS, CDR2 YFSETQ. Germline trimming cut 1 base from V and 9 bases from J; bases unmatched to any gene: 6. There are 15 residues in the CDR3. Full variable domain (missing parts from reference TRBV5-1 and TRBJ2-1): KAGVTQTPRYLIKTRGQQVTLSCSPISGHRSVSWYQQTPGQGLQFLFEYFSETQRNKGNFPGRFSGRQFSNSRSEMNVSTLELGDSALYLCASSLLAGGPGEQFFGPGTRLTVL.

J is TRBJ1-5 and V is TRBV28; D possibly corresponds to TRBD1 (5 bases). This CDR3 contains 17 residues. V lost 6 bases to trimming and J lost 0 bases, with 18 bases between them. Looked up from germline, CDR1 is MDHEN and CDR2 is SYDVKM. The CDR3 spells CASRGRQGTASNQPQHF. The DNA for the CDR3 is TGTGCCAGCAGGGGGCGCCAAGGGACGGCTAGCAATCAGCCCCAGCATTTT.

CDR3 nucleotide sequence: TGTGCCAGCTCAATGGGGGGGGGAGTAGACACTGAAGCTTTCTTT. It translates to CASSMGGGVDTEAFF. The genes are TRBV18 and TRBJ1-1; TRBD1 might be the D (5 bases). The length of the CDR3 is 15 residues. The V gene lost 5 bases and the J gene lost 3 bases, with 16 bases spanning the gap. The germline V gene has CDR1 KGHSH and CDR2 LQKENI.

The gene calls are TRBV6-5 and TRBJ2-7; no reliable D call. Germline lookup yields CDR1 MNHEY and CDR2 SVGAGI. CDR3 length: 14 residues. The V end lost 0 bases, the J end lost 4 bases, and 10 bases lay between the germline ends. CDR3 protein: CASSYSVARYEQYF. Here the CDR3 DNA reads TGTGCCAGCAGTTACTCGGTAGCCCGATACGAGCAGTACTTC.

V is TRBV5-5 and J is TRBJ2-5; 8 bases align to TRBD2. The V and J ends lost 0 bases and 5 bases, in that order; junction bases with no gene match: 3. CDR1 and CDR2 from the germline V gene are SGHKS and YYEKEE (reference sequence). This CDR3 contains 14 residues. CDR3 bases: TGTGCCAGCAGCTTGGGAGGCGGGGGGGAGACCCAGTACTTC. As protein: CASSLGGGGETQYF.